This TCR beta chain was captured in a study of cytomegalovirus exposure and HLA in healthy donors listed by TCRdb under 2017. With regard to the full study: According to an earlier analysis of 550 to 750 of the donors, 150 million to 200 million T cells yielded 117 million unique TCR beta sequences and around 300 Gb of sequence data. Approximately 310 gigabases of sequencing data and around 88 million unique TCR sequences made up an early release that covered nearly 650 HLA-typed donors. The genetic ancestry cluster associated with self-reported Caucasian donors included 70% to 85% of the 398 genotyped donors. The aim of the study was to test whether cataloging public T cell receptors could identify signatures of past pathogen exposure. The study used immunosequencing to profile the T cell repertoires of under 700 subjects and linked those repertoires to cytomegalovirus serostatus. Along with the roughly 670-subject first cohort, a separate validation cohort of over 90 different subjects was used. To predict cytomegalovirus infection status, the study brought together high-throughput TCR immunosequencing, statistical association of individual TCRs with disease status, and machine learning. A later analysis re-examined previously published TCR beta repertoires from 610 or so donors and added high-resolution HLA genotyping to investigate patterns of TCR occurrence. The later analysis used no new phenotypic data to find candidate immune exposures, relying instead on TCR beta sequences and their occurrence across donors. In an earlier analysis of about 590 of the donors, high-throughput TCR beta sequencing was used to judge whether each TCR beta V gene segment behaved as functional or pseudogenic. Alongside the repertoire data, information on donor age, sex, ethnicity and CMV serostatus was compiled. In a later genetic analysis, genome-wide SNP genotypes for about 55% of the roughly 700 donors were used, and that subset was treated as a discovery cohort. Every repertoire in the discovery cohort had been generated on one and the same sequencing platform. HLA typing included class I and class II loci at four-digit resolution. Typing coverage differed by locus: A, B, C, DRB1 and DQB1 were typed in roughly 620-630 donors, DQA1 in approximately 520, DPA1 in around 610, and DPB1 in approximately 450. About five DR-DQ haplotypes were treated as single units for association and clustering because of strong linkage in the cohort. Among roughly 370 genotyped donors of the cohort, an average of around 240,000 unique TCR beta nucleotide sequences were sequenced per donor, about a sixth of them non-productive. The paper as a whole reports these results and caveats: Linkage disequilibrium might explain the correlated functional status among segregating V segments, but an unknown experimental factor could not be ruled out. A cluster of highly shared sequence variants was judged likely to be a technical artifact of the sequencing pipeline. In a later analysis, the rate of TCR association differed among HLA loci, with DRB1 alleles having the most associated TCRs and HLA-C alleles having the fewest. A further reported finding was that TCR beta sequences accurately predicted the HLA-A and HLA-B alleles for most subjects in the first cohort. Immune exposure information for the cohort was limited to CMV serostatus. Sequencing depth was assumed to be roughly uniform across donors in the presence/absence analyses, though that assumption may not hold. In the study, about 150 TCR beta chains were listed as associated with cytomegalovirus. At a false discovery rate of 0.05, a later analysis linked roughly 17,000 TCR beta sequences to specific HLA alleles. Across donors, most TCR sequences were observed very rarely, whereas some public TCRs were present in many individuals. In a later analysis, most CMV-associated TCR beta chains were found to appear HLA-restricted, with HLA associations seemingly driven largely by CMV exposure. In a later analysis, several top co-occurrence clusters were reported to appear linked to parvovirus B19, influenza, CMV and Epstein-Barr virus. Three of the identified cytomegalovirus-associated TCR beta chains were confirmed in vitro to be specific for cytomegalovirus antigens. Only TCR beta chains were sequenced in this cohort, and the absence of alpha or paired-chain data limited detectable features. According to the authors, the approach could potentially be generalized to other disease states and immunological phenotypes. In an earlier analysis of 587 of the donors, most TCR beta V segments appeared in productive rearrangements about 90% or about 30% of the time, broadly matching IMGT annotations. Because HLA typing was unavailable for some donors at each locus, only the typed subset was used in association tests. A later genetic analysis associated a missense DCLRE1C variant with V-gene and J-gene trimming of TCR beta chains, and an independent cohort replicated the association. Because counts were too low, roughly 16 rarely observed V segments, including chromosome 9 orphons, were left out of the earlier analysis of about 500 of the donors. Some IMGT-functional V segments, including TRBV6-2 and TRBV6-3, could not be told apart with the 87-base-pair reads, so those segments were excluded. According to a later genetic analysis, donors in an Asian-associated ancestry cluster had fewer N-insertions in productive TCRs than the roughly 670-donor mean. When HLA alleles, especially DR and DQ, strongly co-occurred, attributing TCR associations to individual alleles was difficult. The classifier was reported to diagnose cytomegalovirus status with high specificity and sensitivity in both the original and validation cohorts. In a later analysis, HLA-associated TCR beta chains showed more clonal expansion and lower generation probabilities than non-associated chains that were equally common.

Libraries were built with the immunoSEQ multiplex PCR assay. For the multiplex PCR, a mixture combining 60 forward primers for TCR Vbeta segments and 13 reverse primers for TCR Jbeta segments was used. Amplification of the CDR3 region of rearranged TCR beta genes was performed with a multiplex PCR assay on genomic DNA. Amplified TCR beta libraries were sequenced as 87-base-pair reads on the Illumina HiSeq System. The study's own analysis went as follows. A later analysis tallied 70 million to 100 million unique TCR beta chains across the 700 or so repertoires, and approximately 12 million of those chains were shared by two or more donors. To remove PCR and sequencing errors, raw reads were error-corrected and collapsed into unique sequences using a nearest-neighbor algorithm that merged closely related sequences. V, D and J gene segments were assigned by aligning CDR3 sequences to IMGT reference sequences. For a sequence to be retained, at least a six-nucleotide match to both a V gene segment and a J gene segment was required. A rearrangement counted as productive if the CDR3 had no stop codons and remained in frame with V and J, and every other rearrangement counted as non-productive. Following IMGT convention, CDR3 was defined as the stretch from the second conserved V-encoded cysteine to the conserved J-encoded phenylalanine. The earlier analysis of about 570 of the donors excluded any sequence lacking an unambiguous match to a single V gene segment. An earlier analysis of several hundred of the donors called V segments functional above 56.7% productive rearrangements and segregating when the between-donor standard deviation exceeded 5%. A statistical classification framework was developed to diagnose cytomegalovirus status using the catalog of TCR beta chain sequences. V and J gene assignment, in a later analysis, came from comparing TCR nucleotide sequences with IMGT/GENE-DB human TR gene sequences. A later analysis assigned CDR3 sequences and most-parsimonious VDJ recombination scenarios with the TCRdist pipeline. In a later analysis, every TCR beta chain was defined by the combination of its CDR3 amino acid sequence and its V-gene family, and reads without a unique V-gene family were dropped. To address suspected cross-contamination and a sequencing artifact, a later analysis removed 592 highly shared, low-generation-probability nucleotide sequences. In a later analysis, a clonal expansion index for each public chain was calculated from normalized within-repertoire ranks of inferred template counts. Generation probabilities in a later analysis came from a VDJ recombination model fitted to out-of-frame rearrangements, and those results were checked against IGoR. A later analysis scored TCR-TCR, TCR-HLA and TCR-CMV co-occurrence with hypergeometric tests, applying a repertoire-size bias correction to TCR pairs. A later analysis estimated false discovery rates by permuting HLA or CMV assignments 20 times. A later analysis grouped co-occurring TCRs with DBSCAN, adding TCRdist sequence similarity when clustering within HLA-allele-positive subsets. Repertoires with fewer than 30,000 or more than 120,000 public chains were left out of co-occurrence clustering, as were about five repertoires with anomalous nucleotide sharing. TCRdb mirrors the immuneACCESS table, restricted to in-frame sequences. Some clones are absent from its copies; in checked studies, under half trace to an unresolved V gene, and the reason for the others is unknown. V and J calls and clone size come straight from that table; D and trimming were deduced from the DNA. In all, the sample holds 180,000 or so clones, and 80% of those were seen once. Less than 1.5% of the sample belongs to the ten largest clones.

The cohort comprised some 730 healthy bone marrow donors. Cohort members were all nominally healthy when sampled, although unrecorded immune exposures were likely present. The donor tested CMV seropositive and was one of the 289 seropositive cohort members. Each donor provided a peripheral blood sample, and peripheral blood mononuclear cells were used for TCR beta sequencing. The Qiagen DNeasy Blood Extraction Kit was used to extract genomic DNA from the blood cell samples. The CDR3 runs 13 residues from the cysteine to the phenylalanine. Here the CDR3 DNA is all that survives: 39 bases in frame from base 1. V loses 2 bases, J loses 7 bases, and the germline ends lie 11 bases apart. Taken from the germline V gene, the CDR1 and CDR2 loops are SGHTA and FQGNSA. Worth noting for this clone: Its antigen remains undetermined. Per-base quality was not reported, and no clone a single base away is much larger than it.

The rearrangement combines TRBV7-2 with TRBJ1-2; the D gene is not confidently resolved. Material: PBMCs. This clonotype was sampled from a girl aged 10 to 17 in good health and CMV-seropositive. The CDR3 amino acid sequence is: CASSLRSEGGYTF. The DNA sequence is as follows: TGTGCCAGCAGCTTAAGGTCCGAGGGTGGCTACACCTTC.